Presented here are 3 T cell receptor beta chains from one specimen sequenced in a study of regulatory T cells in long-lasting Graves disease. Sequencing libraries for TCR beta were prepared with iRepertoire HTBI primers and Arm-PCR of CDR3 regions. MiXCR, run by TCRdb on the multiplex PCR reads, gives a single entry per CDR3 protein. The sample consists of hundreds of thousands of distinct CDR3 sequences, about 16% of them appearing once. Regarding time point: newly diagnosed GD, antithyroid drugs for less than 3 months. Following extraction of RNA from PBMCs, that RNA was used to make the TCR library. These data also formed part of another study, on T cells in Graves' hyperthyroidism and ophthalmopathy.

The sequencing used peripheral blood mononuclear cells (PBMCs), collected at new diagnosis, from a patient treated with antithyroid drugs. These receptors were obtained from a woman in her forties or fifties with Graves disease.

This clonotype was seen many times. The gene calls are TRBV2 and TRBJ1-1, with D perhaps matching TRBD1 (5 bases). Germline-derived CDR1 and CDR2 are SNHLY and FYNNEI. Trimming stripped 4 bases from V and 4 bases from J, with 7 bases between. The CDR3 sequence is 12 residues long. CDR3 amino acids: CASSAGPTEAFF. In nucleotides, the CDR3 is TGTGCCAGCAGTGCGGGACCCACTGAAGCTTTCTTT.

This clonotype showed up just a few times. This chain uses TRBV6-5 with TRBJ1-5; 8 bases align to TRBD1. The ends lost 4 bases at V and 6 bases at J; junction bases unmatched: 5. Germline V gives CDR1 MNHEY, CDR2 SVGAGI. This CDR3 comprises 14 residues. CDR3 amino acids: CASSFPQGGQPQHF. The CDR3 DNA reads TGTGCCAGCAGTTTTCCACAGGGGGGTCAGCCCCAGCATTTT.

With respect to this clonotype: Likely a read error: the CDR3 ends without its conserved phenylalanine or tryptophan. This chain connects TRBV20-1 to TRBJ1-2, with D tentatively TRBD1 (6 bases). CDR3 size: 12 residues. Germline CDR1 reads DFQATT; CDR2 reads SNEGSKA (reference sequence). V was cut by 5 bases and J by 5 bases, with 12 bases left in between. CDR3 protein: CSAGGHRYGYTL. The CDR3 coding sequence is TGCAGTGCTGGGGGACACCGATATGGCTACACCCTC.